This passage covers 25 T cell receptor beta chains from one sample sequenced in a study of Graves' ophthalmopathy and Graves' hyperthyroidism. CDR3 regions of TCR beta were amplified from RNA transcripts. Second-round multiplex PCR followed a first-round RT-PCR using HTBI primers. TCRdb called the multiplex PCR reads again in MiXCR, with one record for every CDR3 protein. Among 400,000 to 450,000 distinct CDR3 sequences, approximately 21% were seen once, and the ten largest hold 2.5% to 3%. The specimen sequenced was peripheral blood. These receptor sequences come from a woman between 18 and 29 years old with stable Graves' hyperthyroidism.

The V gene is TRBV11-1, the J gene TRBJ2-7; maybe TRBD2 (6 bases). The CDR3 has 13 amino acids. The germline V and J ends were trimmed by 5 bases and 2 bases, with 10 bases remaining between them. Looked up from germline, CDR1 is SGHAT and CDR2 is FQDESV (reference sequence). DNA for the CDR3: TGTGCCAGCAGCGTGGAGGGGACCTACGAGCAGTACTTC. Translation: CASSVEGTYEQYF.

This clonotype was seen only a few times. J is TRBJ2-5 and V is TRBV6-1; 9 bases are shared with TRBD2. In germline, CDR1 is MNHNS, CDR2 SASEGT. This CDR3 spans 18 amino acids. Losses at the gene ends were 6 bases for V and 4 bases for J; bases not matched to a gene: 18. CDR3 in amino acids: CASSQATGTAGGRETQYF. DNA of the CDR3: TGTGCCAGCAGCCAAGCCACAGGGACGGCGGGAGGGAGAGAGACCCAGTACTTC.

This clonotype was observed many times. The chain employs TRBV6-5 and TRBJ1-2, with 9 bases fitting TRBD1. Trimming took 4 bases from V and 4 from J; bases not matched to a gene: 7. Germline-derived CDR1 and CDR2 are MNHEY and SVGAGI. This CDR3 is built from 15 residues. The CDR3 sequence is CASSWGTGSPYGYTF. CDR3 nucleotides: TGTGCCAGCAGTTGGGGGACAGGGTCACCCTATGGCTACACCTTC.

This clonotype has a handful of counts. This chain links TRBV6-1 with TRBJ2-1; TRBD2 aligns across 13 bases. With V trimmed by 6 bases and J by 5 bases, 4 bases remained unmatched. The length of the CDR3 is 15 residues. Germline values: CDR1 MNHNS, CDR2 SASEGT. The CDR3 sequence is CASRGLAGTNNEQFF. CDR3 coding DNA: TGTGCCAGCAGGGGACTAGCGGGAACCAACAATGAGCAGTTCTTC.

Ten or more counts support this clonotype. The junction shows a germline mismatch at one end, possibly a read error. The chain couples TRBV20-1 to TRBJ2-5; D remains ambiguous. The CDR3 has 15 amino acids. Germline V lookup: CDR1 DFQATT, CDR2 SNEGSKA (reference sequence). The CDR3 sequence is CSARDSYLRQETKYF. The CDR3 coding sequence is TGCAGTGCTAGAGATAGTTATTTAAGGCAAGAGACCAAGTACTTC.

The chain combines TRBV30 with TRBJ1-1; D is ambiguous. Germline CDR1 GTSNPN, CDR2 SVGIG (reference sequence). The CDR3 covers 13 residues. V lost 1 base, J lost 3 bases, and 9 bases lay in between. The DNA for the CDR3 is TGTGCCTGGAGTGGCCAGCCAGACACTGAAGCTTTCTTT. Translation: CAWSGQPDTEAFF.

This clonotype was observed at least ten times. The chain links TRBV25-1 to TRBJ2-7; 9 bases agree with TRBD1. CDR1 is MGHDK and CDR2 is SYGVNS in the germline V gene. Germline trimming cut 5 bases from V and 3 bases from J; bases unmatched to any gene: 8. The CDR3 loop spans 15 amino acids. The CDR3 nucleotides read TGTGCCAGCAGTCGTGGGACAGGGTCGATCTACGAGCAGTACTTC. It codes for CASSRGTGSIYEQYF.

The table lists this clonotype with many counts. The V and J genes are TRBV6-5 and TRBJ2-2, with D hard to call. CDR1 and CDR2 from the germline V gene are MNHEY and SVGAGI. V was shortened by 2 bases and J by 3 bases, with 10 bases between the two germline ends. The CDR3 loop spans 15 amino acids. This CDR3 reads CASSYDGFYTGELFF. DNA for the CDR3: TGTGCCAGCAGTTACGACGGATTTTACACCGGGGAGCTGTTTTTT.

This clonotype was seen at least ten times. The CDR3 nucleotides read TGTGCCACCAGTGATTTCCCGAACACCGGGGAGCTGTTTTTT. Translating gives CATSDFPNTGELFF. The V and J genes are TRBV24-1 and TRBJ2-2; no clear D gene. Trimming removed 1 base at V and 0 bases at J, with 2 bases between. Germline V gives CDR1 KGHDR, CDR2 SFDVKD. CDR3 length: 14 amino acids.

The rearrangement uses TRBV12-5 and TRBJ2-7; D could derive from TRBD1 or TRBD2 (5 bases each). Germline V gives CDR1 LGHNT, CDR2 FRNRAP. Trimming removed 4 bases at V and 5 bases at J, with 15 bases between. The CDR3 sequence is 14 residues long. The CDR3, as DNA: TGTGCTAGTGGTTATGAGGGACGTGGGGACGAGCAGTACTTC. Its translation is CASGYEGRGDEQYF. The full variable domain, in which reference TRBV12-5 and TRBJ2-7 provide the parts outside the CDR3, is DARVTQTPRHKVTEMGQEVTMRCQPILGHNTVFWYRQTMMQGLELLAYFRNRAPLDDSGMPKDRFSAEMPDATLATLKIQPSEPRDSAVYFCASGYEGRGDEQYFGPGTRLTVT.

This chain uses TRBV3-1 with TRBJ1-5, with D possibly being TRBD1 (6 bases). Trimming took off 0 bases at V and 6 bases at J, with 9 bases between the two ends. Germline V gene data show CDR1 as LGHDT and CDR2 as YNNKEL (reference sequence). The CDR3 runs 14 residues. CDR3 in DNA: TGTGCCAGCAGCCAAGAAGCAGGGGTTCAGCCCCAGCATTTT. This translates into CASSQEAGVQPQHF.

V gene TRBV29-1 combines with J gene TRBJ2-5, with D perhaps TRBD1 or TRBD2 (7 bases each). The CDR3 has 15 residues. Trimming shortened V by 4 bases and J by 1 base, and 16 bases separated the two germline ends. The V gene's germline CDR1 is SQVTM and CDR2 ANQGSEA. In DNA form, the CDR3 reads TGCAGCGTTGGGGAGGGGACAGTTCTCCAAGAGACCCAGTACTTC. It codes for CSVGEGTVLQETQYF.

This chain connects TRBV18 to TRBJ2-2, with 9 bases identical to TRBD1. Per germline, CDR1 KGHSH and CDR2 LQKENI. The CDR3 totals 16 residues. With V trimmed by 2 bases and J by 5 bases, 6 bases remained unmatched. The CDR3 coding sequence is TGTGCCAGCTCACCAATCGGACAGGGGAGGACCGGGGAGCTGTTTTTT. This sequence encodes CASSPIGQGRTGELFF.

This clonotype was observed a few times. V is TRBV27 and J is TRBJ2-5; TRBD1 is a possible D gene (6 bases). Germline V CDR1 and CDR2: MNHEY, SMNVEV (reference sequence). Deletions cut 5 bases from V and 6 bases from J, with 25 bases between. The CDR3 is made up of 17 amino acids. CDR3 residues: CASSPHPSRGPRKTQYF. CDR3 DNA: TGTGCCAGCAGTCCGCACCCATCCAGGGGCCCCCGGAAGACCCAGTACTTC.

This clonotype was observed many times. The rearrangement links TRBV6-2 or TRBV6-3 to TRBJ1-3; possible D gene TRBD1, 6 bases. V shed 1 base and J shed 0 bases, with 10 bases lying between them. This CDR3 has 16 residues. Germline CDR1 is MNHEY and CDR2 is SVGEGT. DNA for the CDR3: TGTGCCAGCAGTTACTTTCCCAGGGGCTCTGGAAACACCATATATTTT. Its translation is CASSYFPRGSGNTIYF.

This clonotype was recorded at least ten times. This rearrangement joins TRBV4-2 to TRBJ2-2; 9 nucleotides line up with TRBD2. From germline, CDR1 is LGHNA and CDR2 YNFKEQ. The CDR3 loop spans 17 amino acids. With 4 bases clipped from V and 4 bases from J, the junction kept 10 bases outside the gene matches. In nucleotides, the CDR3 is TGTGCCAGCAGCCCGACGGCGGGAGGGCCGAGCACCGGGGAGCTGTTTTTT. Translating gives CASSPTAGGPSTGELFF.

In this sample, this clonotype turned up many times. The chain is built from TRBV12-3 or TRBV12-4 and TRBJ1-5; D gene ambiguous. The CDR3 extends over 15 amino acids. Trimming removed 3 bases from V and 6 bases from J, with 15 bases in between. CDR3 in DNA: TGTGCCAGCAGTTTGAGTGCTGGGTCGGGTCAGCCCCAGCATTTT. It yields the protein CASSLSAGSGQPQHF.

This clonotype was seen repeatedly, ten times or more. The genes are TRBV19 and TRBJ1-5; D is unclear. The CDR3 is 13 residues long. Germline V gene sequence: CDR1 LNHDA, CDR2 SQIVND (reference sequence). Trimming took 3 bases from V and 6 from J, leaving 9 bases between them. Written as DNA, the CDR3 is TGTGCCAGTAGTATTCTCGTATCTCAGCCCCAGCATTTT. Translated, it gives CASSILVSQPQHF.

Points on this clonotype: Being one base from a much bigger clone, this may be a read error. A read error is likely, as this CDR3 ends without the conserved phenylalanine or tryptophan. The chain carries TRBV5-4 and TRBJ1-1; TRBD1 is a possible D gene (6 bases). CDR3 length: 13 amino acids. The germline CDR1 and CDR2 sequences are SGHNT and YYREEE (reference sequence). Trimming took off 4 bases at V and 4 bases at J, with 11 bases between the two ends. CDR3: CASSHVGGTEAFL. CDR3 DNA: TGTGCCAGCAGCCACGTAGGGGGCACTGAAGCTTTCCTT.

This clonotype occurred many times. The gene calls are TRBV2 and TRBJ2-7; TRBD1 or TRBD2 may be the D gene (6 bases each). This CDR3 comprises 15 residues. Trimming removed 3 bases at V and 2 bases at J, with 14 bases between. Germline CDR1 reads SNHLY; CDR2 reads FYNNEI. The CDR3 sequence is CASSDGGAGTYEQYF. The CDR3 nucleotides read TGTGCCAGCAGTGACGGGGGCGCTGGGACCTACGAGCAGTACTTC.

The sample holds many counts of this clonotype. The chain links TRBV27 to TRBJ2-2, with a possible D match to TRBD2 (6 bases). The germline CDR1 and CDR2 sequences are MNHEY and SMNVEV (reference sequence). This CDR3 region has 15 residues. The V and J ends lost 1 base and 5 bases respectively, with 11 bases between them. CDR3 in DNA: TGTGCCAGCAGTTTATGGCAGGGAGGAACCGGGGAGCTGTTTTTT. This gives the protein CASSLWQGGTGELFF.

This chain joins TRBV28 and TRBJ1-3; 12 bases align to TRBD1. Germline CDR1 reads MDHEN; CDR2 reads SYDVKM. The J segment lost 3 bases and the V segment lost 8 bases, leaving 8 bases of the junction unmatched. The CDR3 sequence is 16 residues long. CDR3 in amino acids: CASQPGQGAGGNTIYF. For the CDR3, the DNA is TGTGCCAGCCAGCCGGGACAGGGGGCCGGTGGAAACACCATATATTTT. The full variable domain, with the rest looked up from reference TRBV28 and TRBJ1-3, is DVKVTQSSRYLVKRTGEKVFLECVQDMDHENMFWYRQDPGLGLRLIYFSYDVKMKEKGDIPEGYSVSREKKERFSLILESASTNQTSMYLCASQPGQGAGGNTIYFGEGSWLTVV.

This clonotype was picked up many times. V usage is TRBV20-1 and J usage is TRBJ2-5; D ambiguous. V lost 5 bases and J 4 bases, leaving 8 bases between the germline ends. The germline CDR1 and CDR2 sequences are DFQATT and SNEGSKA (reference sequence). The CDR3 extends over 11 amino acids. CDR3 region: CSAEAVETQYF. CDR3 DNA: TGCAGTGCTGAGGCAGTAGAGACCCAGTACTTC.

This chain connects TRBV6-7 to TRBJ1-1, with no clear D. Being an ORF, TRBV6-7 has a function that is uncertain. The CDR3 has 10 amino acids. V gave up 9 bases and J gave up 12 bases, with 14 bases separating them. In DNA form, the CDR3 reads TGTGCCAGTCACCAGGTGGCATCTTTCTTT. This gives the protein CASHQVASFF.

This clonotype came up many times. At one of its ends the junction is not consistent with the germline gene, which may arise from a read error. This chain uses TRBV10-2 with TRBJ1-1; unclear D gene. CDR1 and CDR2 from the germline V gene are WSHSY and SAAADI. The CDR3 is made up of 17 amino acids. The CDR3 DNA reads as TGCGCCAGCATTGAGCCATCTCCGGACGGAATTACGTGTGAAGCTTTCTTT. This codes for CASIEPSPDGITCEAFF.